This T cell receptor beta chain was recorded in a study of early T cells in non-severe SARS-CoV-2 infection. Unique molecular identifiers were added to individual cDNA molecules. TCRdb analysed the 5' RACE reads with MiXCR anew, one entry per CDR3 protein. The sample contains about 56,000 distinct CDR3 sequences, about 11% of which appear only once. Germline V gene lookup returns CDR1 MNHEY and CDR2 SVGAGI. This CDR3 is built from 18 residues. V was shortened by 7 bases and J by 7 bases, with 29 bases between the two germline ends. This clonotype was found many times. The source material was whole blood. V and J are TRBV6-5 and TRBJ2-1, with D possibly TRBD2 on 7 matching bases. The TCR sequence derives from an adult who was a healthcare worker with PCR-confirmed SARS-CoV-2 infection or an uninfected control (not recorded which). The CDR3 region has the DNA TGTGCCAGCACCGCTCGGGGGGCGCTAGCACGGACCCCGAATGAGCAGTTCTTC. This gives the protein CASTARGALARTPNEQFF.